Listed below are T cell receptor beta chains from one sample, sequenced in a study of T cells in Graves' hyperthyroidism and ophthalmopathy. TCRdb reanalysed the multiplex PCR reads using MiXCR and keeps one entry per CDR3 protein. The sample records 96,000 or so distinct CDR3 sequences, over 50% being singletons. The sample was blood. These receptors came from a woman in her thirties or forties with Graves' hyperthyroidism. Both conserved end residues are part of each CDR3. The order of the fields is CDR3 length, clone size, J gene, V gene, D gene, CDR3 protein, CDR3 DNA. D genes are given only for firm matches. The size entry is marked missing in some rows and otherwise reads once, few, many or a size class.

CDR3 length: 15
clone size: -
J gene: TRBJ1-2
V gene: TRBV29-1
D gene: TRBD1
CDR3 protein: CSAPFGAGGGYGYTF
CDR3 DNA: TGCAGCGCCCCATTCGGGGCAGGGGGAGGCTATGGCTACACCTTC

CDR3 length: 12
clone size: many
J gene: TRBJ2-7
V gene: TRBV7-8
D gene: -
CDR3 protein: CASSRSLFEQYF
CDR3 DNA: TGTGCCAGCAGCCGGAGCTTGTTCGAGCAGTACTTC

CDR3 length: 13
clone size: -
J gene: TRBJ1-2
V gene: TRBV25-1
D gene: -
CDR3 protein: CASVGIGSAGYTF
CDR3 DNA: TGTGCCAGCGTGGGTATAGGGTCGGCTGGCTACACCTTC

CDR3 length: 12
clone size: many
J gene: TRBJ1-3
V gene: TRBV20-1
D gene: -
CDR3 protein: CSARVPGNTIYF
CDR3 DNA: TGCAGTGCTAGAGTCCCCGGAAACACCATATATTTT

CDR3 length: 14
clone size: few
J gene: TRBJ2-7
V gene: TRBV7-3
D gene: TRBD1
CDR3 protein: CASSSDRGSYEQYF
CDR3 DNA: TGTGCCAGCAGTTCGGACAGGGGCTCCTACGAGCAGTACTTC

CDR3 length: 15
clone size: many
J gene: TRBJ2-7
V gene: TRBV25-1
D gene: TRBD2
CDR3 protein: CASSEPSGSSYEQYF
CDR3 DNA: TGTGCCAGCAGTGAACCCAGCGGGAGCTCCTACGAGCAGTACTTC

CDR3 length: 14
clone size: -
J gene: TRBJ2-7
V gene: TRBV15
D gene: -
CDR3 protein: CATSRVAGTYEQYF
CDR3 DNA: TGTGCCACCAGCAGAGTGGCAGGCACCTACGAGCAGTACTTC

CDR3 length: 13
clone size: many
J gene: TRBJ1-2
V gene: TRBV7-2
D gene: -
CDR3 protein: CASSLRTPYGYTF
CDR3 DNA: TGTGCCAGCAGCTTACGGACACCTTATGGCTACACCTTC

CDR3 length: 12
clone size: many
J gene: TRBJ2-5
V gene: TRBV5-1
D gene: -
CDR3 protein: CASSPVGETQYF
CDR3 DNA: TGCGCCAGCAGCCCGGTTGGGGAGACCCAGTACTTC

CDR3 length: 15
clone size: -
J gene: TRBJ1-1
V gene: TRBV7-2
D gene: -
CDR3 protein: CASSFLGSGNTEAFF
CDR3 DNA: TGTGCCAGCAGTTTTCTTGGGAGCGGGAACACTGAAGCTTTCTTT

CDR3 length: 12
clone size: few
J gene: TRBJ1-6
V gene: TRBV20-1
D gene: -
CDR3 protein: CSAKQGYSPLHF
CDR3 DNA: TGCAGTGCTAAGCAGGGGTATTCACCCCTCCACTTT

CDR3 length: 15
clone size: -
J gene: TRBJ1-4
V gene: TRBV15
D gene: -
CDR3 protein: CATSRPSRSNEKLFF
CDR3 DNA: TGTGCCACCAGCAGACCCAGTCGATCTAATGAAAAACTGTTTTTT

CDR3 length: 16
clone size: many
J gene: TRBJ1-2
V gene: TRBV6-6
D gene: TRBD1
CDR3 protein: CASSPAGDRHYYGYTF
CDR3 DNA: TGTGCCAGCAGTCCTGCTGGGGACAGACACTACTATGGCTACACCTTC

CDR3 length: 16
clone size: -
J gene: TRBJ1-2
V gene: TRBV7-8
D gene: TRBD1
CDR3 protein: CASSGPGTGGNYGYTF
CDR3 DNA: TGTGCCAGCAGCGGGCCCGGGACAGGGGGTAACTATGGCTACACCTTC

CDR3 length: 17
clone size: many
J gene: TRBJ1-5
V gene: TRBV16
D gene: -
CDR3 protein: CASSPTTGFYSNQPQHF
CDR3 DNA: TGTGCCAGCAGCCCAACGACAGGATTTTATAGCAATCAGCCCCAGCATTTT

CDR3 length: 15
clone size: many
J gene: TRBJ2-7
V gene: TRBV24-1
D gene: -
CDR3 protein: CATSDPSRASYEQYF
CDR3 DNA: TGTGCCACCAGTGATCCGTCCCGGGCCTCCTACGAGCAGTACTTC

CDR3 length: 13
clone size: many
J gene: TRBJ2-7
V gene: TRBV20-1
D gene: TRBD2
CDR3 protein: CSASGTSFTEQYF
CDR3 DNA: TGCAGTGCTAGCGGGACTAGTTTTACCGAGCAGTACTTC

CDR3 length: 14
clone size: many
J gene: TRBJ2-5
V gene: TRBV6-1
D gene: TRBD1
CDR3 protein: CASSDWTGGETQYF
CDR3 DNA: TGTGCCAGCAGTGACTGGACAGGGGGGGAGACCCAGTACTTC

CDR3 length: 18
clone size: once
J gene: TRBJ1-2
V gene: TRBV7-8
D gene: -
CDR3 protein: CATREWGRPYEQYFGYTF
CDR3 DNA: -

CDR3 length: 17
clone size: once
J gene: TRBJ2-7
V gene: TRBV5-1
D gene: TRBD1
CDR3 protein: CASSLPTGGSASYEQYF
CDR3 DNA: TGCGCCAGCAGCTTGCCTACAGGGGGGTCCGCCTCCTACGAGCAGTACTTC

CDR3 length: 15
clone size: once
J gene: TRBJ1-4
V gene: TRBV5-8
D gene: TRBD1
CDR3 protein: CASTHRGTANEKLFF
CDR3 DNA: TGTGCCAGCACACACCGCGGGACAGCAAATGAAAAACTGTTTTTT

CDR3 length: 13
clone size: many
J gene: TRBJ2-5
V gene: TRBV10-1
D gene: TRBD2
CDR3 protein: CASGLAGAETQYF
CDR3 DNA: TGCGCCAGTGGACTAGCGGGAGCAGAGACCCAGTACTTC

CDR3 length: 12
clone size: many
J gene: TRBJ2-3
V gene: TRBV7-2
D gene: -
CDR3 protein: CASTPLRDTQYF
CDR3 DNA: TGTGCCAGCACCCCGTTGAGGGATACGCAGTATTTT

CDR3 length: 16
clone size: -
J gene: TRBJ2-3
V gene: TRBV2
D gene: TRBD2
CDR3 protein: CASSGGGGRGADTQYF
CDR3 DNA: TGTGCCAGCAGTGGGGGGGGAGGGAGAGGCGCAGATACGCAGTATTTT

CDR3 length: 13
clone size: many
J gene: TRBJ1-2
V gene: TRBV19
D gene: -
CDR3 protein: CASSLHRADGYTF
CDR3 DNA: TGTGCCAGTAGTCTCCACAGGGCGGATGGCTACACCTTC

CDR3 length: 15
clone size: -
J gene: TRBJ2-5
V gene: TRBV7-9
D gene: -
CDR3 protein: CASSLHQGFQETQYF
CDR3 DNA: TGTGCCAGCAGCTTACACCAGGGCTTCCAAGAGACCCAGTACTTC

CDR3 length: 15
clone size: many
J gene: TRBJ2-5
V gene: TRBV7-2
D gene: TRBD1
CDR3 protein: CASSLERGRLETQYF
CDR3 DNA: TGTGCCAGCAGCTTGGAGAGGGGGCGCTTGGAGACCCAGTACTTC

CDR3 length: 13
clone size: once
J gene: TRBJ1-2
V gene: TRBV13
D gene: -
CDR3 protein: CASSLGSGRALAF
CDR3 DNA: TGTGCCAGCAGCTTAGGCAGTGGTCGGGCCCTAGCCTTC

CDR3 length: 15
clone size: -
J gene: TRBJ1-5
V gene: TRBV15
D gene: -
CDR3 protein: CATSPSEGVGQPQHF
CDR3 DNA: TGTGCCACCAGCCCCTCTGAAGGGGTTGGTCAGCCCCAGCATTTT

CDR3 length: 13
clone size: many
J gene: TRBJ1-2
V gene: TRBV7-9
D gene: -
CDR3 protein: CASTPQGERGYTF
CDR3 DNA: TGTGCCAGCACCCCCCAGGGAGAGCGGGGCTACACCTTC

CDR3 length: 15
clone size: -
J gene: TRBJ2-5
V gene: TRBV13
D gene: -
CDR3 protein: CASSALDGFQETQYF
CDR3 DNA: TGTGCCAGCAGCGCCCTGGACGGCTTCCAAGAGACCCAGTACTTC

CDR3 length: 15
clone size: -
J gene: TRBJ2-5
V gene: TRBV13
D gene: TRBD1
CDR3 protein: CASSLGQGDAETQYF
CDR3 DNA: TGTGCCAGCAGCTTGGGACAGGGGGATGCAGAGACCCAGTACTTC

CDR3 length: 16
clone size: medium-sized
J gene: TRBJ1-6
V gene: TRBV14
D gene: -
CDR3 protein: CASSQREDTAIRPLHF
CDR3 DNA: TGTGCCAGCAGCCAGAGAGAGGACACGGCGATTCGGCCCCTCCACTTT

CDR3 length: 14
clone size: many
J gene: TRBJ1-2
V gene: TRBV7-8
D gene: TRBD1
CDR3 protein: CASSSRQGVYGYTF
CDR3 DNA: TGTGCCAGCAGCTCTCGACAGGGCGTCTATGGCTACACCTTC

CDR3 length: 16
clone size: many
J gene: TRBJ2-5
V gene: TRBV7-2
D gene: TRBD2
CDR3 protein: CASSLSPSGGQETQYF
CDR3 DNA: TGTGCCAGCAGCTTAAGCCCTAGCGGGGGCCAAGAGACCCAGTACTTC

CDR3 length: 15
clone size: many
J gene: TRBJ2-5
V gene: TRBV7-8
D gene: -
CDR3 protein: CASSLREPTQETQYF
CDR3 DNA: TGTGCCAGCAGCTTACGCGAGCCAACCCAAGAGACCCAGTACTTC

CDR3 length: 12
clone size: -
J gene: TRBJ1-2
V gene: TRBV7-6
D gene: -
CDR3 protein: CASSLGLADYTF
CDR3 DNA: TGTGCCAGCAGCCTCGGGCTAGCGGACTACACCTTC

CDR3 length: 15
clone size: medium-sized
J gene: TRBJ2-7
V gene: TRBV7-8
D gene: -
CDR3 protein: CASSLGAGQSYEQYF
CDR3 DNA: TGTGCCAGCAGCTTAGGGGCGGGACAGTCCTACGAGCAGTACTTC

CDR3 length: 18
clone size: few
J gene: TRBJ1-5
V gene: TRBV12-3/TRBV12-4
D gene: -
CDR3 protein: CASSLRSGLGNSNQPQHF
CDR3 DNA: TGTGCCAGCAGTTTAAGATCGGGGTTAGGGAATAGCAATCAGCCCCAGCATTTT

CDR3 length: 14
clone size: -
J gene: TRBJ1-1
V gene: TRBV7-2
D gene: -
CDR3 protein: CASSLLGLNTEAFF
CDR3 DNA: TGTGCCAGCAGCTTACTGGGACTGAACACTGAAGCTTTCTTT

CDR3 length: 14
clone size: many
J gene: TRBJ1-1
V gene: TRBV6-5
D gene: -
CDR3 protein: CASSYGGWNTEAFF
CDR3 DNA: TGTGCCAGCAGTTACGGGGGATGGAACACTGAAGCTTTCTTT

CDR3 length: 12
clone size: many
J gene: TRBJ1-1
V gene: TRBV7-9
D gene: -
CDR3 protein: CASSSQNTEAFF
CDR3 DNA: TGTGCCAGCAGCAGCCAGAACACTGAAGCTTTCTTT

CDR3 length: 13
clone size: many
J gene: TRBJ1-1
V gene: TRBV2
D gene: TRBD1
CDR3 protein: CASRRDSQGEAFF
CDR3 DNA: TGTGCCAGCAGGAGGGACAGTCAGGGGGAAGCTTTCTTT

CDR3 length: 15
clone size: many
J gene: TRBJ2-5
V gene: TRBV7-6
D gene: -
CDR3 protein: CASSHGVGAGETQYF
CDR3 DNA: TGTGCCAGCAGCCATGGCGTGGGAGCCGGGGAGACCCAGTACTTC

CDR3 length: 18
clone size: -
J gene: TRBJ2-5
V gene: TRBV12-3/TRBV12-4
D gene: TRBD2
CDR3 protein: CASSPPGLAERMKETQYF
CDR3 DNA: TGTGCCAGCAGCCCCCCGGGACTAGCGGAGCGAATGAAAGAGACCCAGTACTTC

CDR3 length: 12
clone size: -
J gene: TRBJ1-2
V gene: TRBV25-1
D gene: -
CDR3 protein: CASLIAVGGYTF
CDR3 DNA: TGTGCCAGCTTAATAGCGGTGGGGGGCTACACCTTC

CDR3 length: 12
clone size: -
J gene: TRBJ2-5
V gene: TRBV2
D gene: -
CDR3 protein: CASTSFAETQYF
CDR3 DNA: TGTGCCAGCACATCCTTCGCGGAGACCCAGTACTTC

CDR3 length: 14
clone size: many
J gene: TRBJ1-1
V gene: TRBV6-1
D gene: -
CDR3 protein: CASSEWGGNTEAFF
CDR3 DNA: TGTGCCAGCAGTGAATGGGGAGGGAACACTGAAGCTTTCTTT

CDR3 length: 15
clone size: many
J gene: TRBJ2-3
V gene: TRBV7-6
D gene: TRBD2
CDR3 protein: CASSYLAGGTDTQYF
CDR3 DNA: TGTGCCAGCAGCTACTTAGCGGGAGGTACAGATACGCAGTATTTT

CDR3 length: 17
clone size: -
J gene: TRBJ2-6
V gene: TRBV7-9
D gene: TRBD1
CDR3 protein: CASGHPTGGPGANVLTF
CDR3 DNA: TGTGCCAGCGGCCACCCGACAGGGGGACCTGGGGCCAACGTCCTGACCTTC

CDR3 length: 15
clone size: -
J gene: TRBJ1-2
V gene: TRBV25-1
D gene: -
CDR3 protein: CACSARRTVNYGYTF
CDR3 DNA: -

CDR3 length: 16
clone size: many
J gene: TRBJ2-2
V gene: TRBV29-1
D gene: TRBD2
CDR3 protein: CSGEAGTSRNTGELFF
CDR3 DNA: TGCAGCGGTGAAGCCGGGACTAGCAGAAACACCGGGGAGCTGTTTTTT

CDR3 length: 19
clone size: -
J gene: TRBJ2-7
V gene: TRBV2
D gene: -
CDR3 protein: CASSFYICSAKLVGDEQYF
CDR3 DNA: -

CDR3 length: 15
clone size: -
J gene: TRBJ1-3
V gene: TRBV10-3
D gene: -
CDR3 protein: CAISGRGWRGNTIYF
CDR3 DNA: TGTGCCATCAGTGGCCGGGGGTGGCGAGGAAACACCATATATTTT

CDR3 length: 11
clone size: -
J gene: TRBJ1-1
V gene: TRBV7-9
D gene: -
CDR3 protein: CASSPDGVAFF
CDR3 DNA: TGTGCCAGCAGCCCGGACGGGGTGGCTTTCTTT

CDR3 length: 14
clone size: many
J gene: TRBJ2-5
V gene: TRBV19
D gene: -
CDR3 protein: CASSPGGTGETQYF
CDR3 DNA: TGTGCCAGTAGCCCTGGAGGGACGGGAGAGACCCAGTACTTC

CDR3 length: 16
clone size: -
J gene: TRBJ2-5
V gene: TRBV7-2
D gene: TRBD2
CDR3 protein: CASSFSSGRGQETQYF
CDR3 DNA: TGTGCCAGCAGCTTCTCTAGCGGGAGGGGGCAAGAGACCCAGTACTTC